These 8 T cell receptor beta chains came from one sample sequenced in a study of blood T cell repertoires in COVID-19. Here immunoSEQ multiplex PCR was the method, and the copy in TCRdb shows in-frame clones only, minus some. The sample records more than 100,000 clones, 70% to 80% being singletons. The sequenced material came from peripheral blood. These receptors originate from an elderly woman with acute or convalescent COVID-19.

This clone was found a few times. The V and J genes are TRBV7-2 and TRBJ2-1; the match to TRBD2 covers 10 bases. Germline V gives CDR1 SGHTA, CDR2 FQGNSA. This CDR3 has 16 amino acids. V dropped 5 bases and J dropped 7; count of bases not matched to a gene: 11. CDR3 protein: CASSTGGLAMSNEQFF. The CDR3 DNA sequence: TGTGCCAGCAGCACCGGGGGACTAGCGATGTCAAATGAGCAGTTCTTC.

This chain links TRBV5-5 with TRBJ1-2; D unresolved. Germline assignment: CDR1 SGHKS and CDR2 YYEKEE (reference sequence). This CDR3 contains 15 residues. V lost 4 bases, J lost 2 bases, and 15 bases lay in between. CDR3 amino acids: CASSLDPLANYGYTF. The CDR3 nucleotides read TGTGCCAGCAGCCTGGACCCACTTGCAAACTATGGCTACACCTTC. Full variable domain (rest looked up from reference TRBV5-5 and TRBJ1-2): DAGVTQSPTHLIKTRGQQVTLRCSPISGHKSVSWYQQVLGQGPQFIFQYYEKEERGRGNFPDRFSARQFPNYSSELNVNALLLGDSALYLCASSLDPLANYGYTFGSGTRLTVV.

The rearrangement joins TRBV5-1 to TRBJ2-4; no clear D. Germline V CDR1 and CDR2: SGHRS, YFSETQ. V shed 5 bases and J shed 9 bases, with 18 bases lying between them. The CDR3 loop spans 14 amino acids. CDR3 protein: CASSPQLDFGIQYF. The CDR3, as DNA: TGCGCCAGCAGTCCACAATTAGACTTCGGCATTCAGTACTTC. The whole variable domain, filled in from reference TRBV5-1 and TRBJ2-4, reads KAGVTQTPRYLIKTRGQQVTLSCSPISGHRSVSWYQQTPGQGLQFLFEYFSETQRNKGNFPGRFSGRQFSNSRSEMNVSTLELGDSALYLCASSPQLDFGIQYFGAGTRLSVL.

The V call is TRBV2, the J call TRBJ1-1; D may be TRBD1 (5 bases). Germline V gives CDR1 SNHLY, CDR2 FYNNEI. V was trimmed by 6 bases and J by 6 bases, leaving 17 bases between them. CDR3 length: 14 residues. CDR3 sequence: CASRGGSRESEAFF. The CDR3 DNA reads TGTGCCAGCAGGGGAGGGAGCAGGGAGTCTGAAGCTTTCTTT.

The chain carries TRBV13 and TRBJ2-3; 7 bases agree with TRBD2. Per germline, CDR1 PRHDT and CDR2 FYEKMQ (reference sequence). Trimming at V came to 0 bases and at J to 5 bases, leaving 5 bases not matched to a gene. The CDR3 consists of 15 residues. The CDR3 sequence is CASSLGTSRKDTQYF. The CDR3 DNA is TGTGCCAGCAGCTTAGGGACTAGCCGGAAAGATACGCAGTATTTT.

The rearrangement uses TRBV7-3 and TRBJ2-2; 11 positions match TRBD1. Trimming removed 5 bases from V and 4 bases from J; junction bases left unmatched: 6. Looked up from germline, CDR1 is SGHTA and CDR2 is FQGTGA. The CDR3 runs to 16 residues. CDR3 in DNA: TGTGCCAGCAGCGCCGGACAGGGGGCGATCACCGGGGAGCTGTTTTTT. Protein sequence: CASSAGQGAITGELFF. Supplemented by reference TRBV7-3 and TRBJ2-2, the full variable domain reads GAGVSQTPSNKVTEKGKYVELRCDPISGHTALYWYRQSLGQGPEFLIYFQGTGAADDSGLPNDRFFAVRPEGSVSTLKIQRTERGDSAVYLCASSAGQGAITGELFFGEGSRLTVL.

In DNA, the CDR3 is TGTGCCAGAAGCCCCACGGGAGGGCAAGAGACCCAGTACTTC. Residues: CARSPTGGQETQYF. The chain has TRBV5-3 and TRBJ2-5; 8 bases map to TRBD2. TRBV5-3 belongs to the ORF category, with a function that is uncertain. The CDR3 sequence is 14 residues long. Trimming at V came to 4 bases and at J to 2 bases, leaving 4 bases not matched to a gene.

The sample holds a few counts of this clone. CDR3 in DNA: TGTGCCAGCAGTCCGGGGGGGGTAGGGGAGACCCAGTACTTC. This codes for CASSPGGVGETQYF. The genes are TRBV28 and TRBJ2-5; 8 bases map to TRBD2. This CDR3 is built from 14 residues. Germline values: CDR1 MDHEN, CDR2 SYDVKM. V trimming: 5 bases; J trimming: 5 bases; junction bases outside the gene matches: 7.